This T cell receptor beta chain was obtained from a study of blood T cell repertoires in COVID-19. Study at large: Acute and convalescent COVID-19 specimens originated in the United States, Italy and Spain. Nucleic acid was either cDNA or gDNA, and it came from T cells, B-cell-depleted T cells, or PBMCs.

Repertoires were generated with immunoSEQ multiplex PCR, while TCRdb's copy carries only in-frame clones and drops some. Among about 150,000 clones listed, roughly four fifths were seen once. The germline gives CDR1 LGHDT, CDR2 YNNKEL (reference sequence). The length of the CDR3 is 15 residues. Concerning this clone itself: Mismatch with germline at one junction end may stem from a read error.

The chain is built from TRBV3-1 (or the pseudogene TRBV3-2) and TRBJ2-7; tentatively, D is TRBD2 (6 bases). This TCR came from a human donor with acute or convalescent COVID-19. The donor label of this sample is uncertain. Sequences were obtained from peripheral blood. The CDR3 region is CASSQARGSSHEQYF. CDR3 DNA sequence: TGTGCCAGCAGCCAGGCGCGGGGCAGCTCCCACGAGCAGTACTTC.